This TCR beta chain came from a study of identical twins. V gave up 4 bases and J gave up 3 bases, with 16 bases separating them. Germline loops: CDR1 MNHEY, CDR2 SVGAGI. The CDR3 runs to 15 residues. TCRdb reprocessed the 5' RACE reads with MiXCR, giving one entry per CDR3 protein. The sample holds over 500,000 distinct CDR3 sequences, 20% to 25% seen once. These data were also reused for a study on T cells expressing NK-cell markers.

The J gene is TRBJ2-7, the V gene TRBV6-5, with D tentatively TRBD2 (7 bases). Sequenced material: CD4+ T cells sorted from blood. This clonotype originated in a woman under 30 in good health. The CDR3 DNA is TGTGCCAGCAGTTCCGGAGGGGGGGCCAGCTACGAGCAGTACTTC. This gives the protein CASSSGGGASYEQYF.